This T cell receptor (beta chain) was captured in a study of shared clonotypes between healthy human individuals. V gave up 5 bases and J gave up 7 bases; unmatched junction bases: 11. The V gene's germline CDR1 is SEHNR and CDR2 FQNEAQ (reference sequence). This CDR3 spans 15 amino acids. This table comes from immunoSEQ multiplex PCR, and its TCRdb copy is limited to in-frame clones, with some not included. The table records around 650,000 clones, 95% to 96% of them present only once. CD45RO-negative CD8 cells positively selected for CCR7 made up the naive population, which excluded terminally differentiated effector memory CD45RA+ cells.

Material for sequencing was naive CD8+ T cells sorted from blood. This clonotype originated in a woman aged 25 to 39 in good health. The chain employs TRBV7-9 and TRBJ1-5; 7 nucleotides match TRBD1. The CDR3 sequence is CASSNHHTGDQPQHF. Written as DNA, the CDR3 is TGTGCCAGCAGCAACCATCATACAGGGGACCAGCCCCAGCATTTT. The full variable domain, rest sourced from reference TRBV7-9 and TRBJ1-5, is DTGVSQNPRHKITKRGQNVTFRCDPISEHNRLYWYRQTLGQGPEFLTYFQNEAQLEKSRLLSDRFSAERPKGSFSTLEIQRTEQGDSAMYLCASSNHHTGDQPQHFGDGTRLSIL.